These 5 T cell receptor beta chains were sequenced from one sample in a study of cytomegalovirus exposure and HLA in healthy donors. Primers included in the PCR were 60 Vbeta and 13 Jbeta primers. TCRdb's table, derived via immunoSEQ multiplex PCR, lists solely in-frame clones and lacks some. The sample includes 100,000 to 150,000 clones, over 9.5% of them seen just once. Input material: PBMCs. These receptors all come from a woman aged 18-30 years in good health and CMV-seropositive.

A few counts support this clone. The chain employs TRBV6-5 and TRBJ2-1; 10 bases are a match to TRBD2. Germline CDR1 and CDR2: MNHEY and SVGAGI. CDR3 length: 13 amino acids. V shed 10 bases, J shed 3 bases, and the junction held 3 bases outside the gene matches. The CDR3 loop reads CATRTSGYNEQFF. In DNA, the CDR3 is TGTGCCACCCGGACTAGCGGCTACAATGAGCAGTTCTTC.

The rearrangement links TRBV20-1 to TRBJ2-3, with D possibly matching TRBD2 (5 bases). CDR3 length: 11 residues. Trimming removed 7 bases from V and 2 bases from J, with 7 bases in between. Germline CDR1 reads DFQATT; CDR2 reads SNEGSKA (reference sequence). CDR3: CSVSVTDTQYF. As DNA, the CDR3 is TGCAGTGTTAGCGTCACAGATACGCAGTATTTT.

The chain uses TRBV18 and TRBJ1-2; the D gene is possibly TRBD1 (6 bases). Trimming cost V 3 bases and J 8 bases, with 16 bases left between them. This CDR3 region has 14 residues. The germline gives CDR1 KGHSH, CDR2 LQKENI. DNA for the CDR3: TGTGCCAGCTCACCGACAGGCTTTCTGGCCGGCTACACCTTC. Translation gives CASSPTGFLAGYTF.

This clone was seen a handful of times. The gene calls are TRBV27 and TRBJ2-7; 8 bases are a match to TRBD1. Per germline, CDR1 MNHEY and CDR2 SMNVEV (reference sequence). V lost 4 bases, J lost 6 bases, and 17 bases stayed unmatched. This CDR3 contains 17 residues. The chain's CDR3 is CASSSRPRDRHISEQYF. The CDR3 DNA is TGTGCCAGCAGTTCTCGTCCCCGGGACAGGCATATATCCGAGCAGTACTTC.

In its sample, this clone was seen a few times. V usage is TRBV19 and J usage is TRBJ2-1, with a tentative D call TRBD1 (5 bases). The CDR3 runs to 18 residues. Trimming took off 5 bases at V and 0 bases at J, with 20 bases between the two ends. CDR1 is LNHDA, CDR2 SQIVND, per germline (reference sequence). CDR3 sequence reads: CASSVRHIRASSYNEQFF. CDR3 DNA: TGTGCCAGTAGTGTCCGACACATCAGGGCGAGCTCCTACAATGAGCAGTTCTTC.